The present T cell receptor beta chain was sequenced within a study of T and B cells in COVID-19 patients. As for the study in general: Blood was sampled from COVID-19 patients who were either actively infected or recovered. At median age approximately 30 years, recovered patients were younger than active-infection patients at more than 65. Study observations and caveats: The recovered cohort had under 3,000 exclusive TCR clusters, including 30 or so low generation probability clusters.

This clonotype was recorded a few times. Its target is unknown. BIOMED2 TRB-A/B primer pools were used in multiplex TRB PCR. TCRdb re-called the multiplex PCR reads with MiXCR, one entry per CDR3 protein. The profile covers some 6,000 distinct CDR3 sequences, with about a quarter appearing a single time and more than 10% taken by the ten largest. From blood, roughly 240-550 ng of genomic DNA served as TRB template. The CDR3 runs 14 residues. V was trimmed by 0 bases and J by 1 base, leaving 7 bases between them. Germline CDR1 reads SGHRS; CDR2 reads YFSETQ. Material: blood. The receptor's source is a human donor with active COVID-19. The gene calls are TRBV5-1 and TRBJ2-5; D gene uncertain. The CDR3 nucleotides read TGCGCCAGCAGCTTGGGAGTGCTCCAAGAGACCCAGTACTTC. Translating gives CASSLGVLQETQYF.